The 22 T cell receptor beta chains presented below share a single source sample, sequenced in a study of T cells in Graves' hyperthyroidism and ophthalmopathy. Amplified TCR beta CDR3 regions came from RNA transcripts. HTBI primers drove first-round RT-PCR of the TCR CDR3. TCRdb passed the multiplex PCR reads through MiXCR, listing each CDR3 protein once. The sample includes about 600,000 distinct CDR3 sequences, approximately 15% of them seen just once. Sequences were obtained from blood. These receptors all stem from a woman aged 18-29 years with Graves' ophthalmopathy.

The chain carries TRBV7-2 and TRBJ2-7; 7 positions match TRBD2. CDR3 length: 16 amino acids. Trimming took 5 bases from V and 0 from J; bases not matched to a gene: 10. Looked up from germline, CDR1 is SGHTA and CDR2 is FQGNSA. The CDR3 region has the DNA TGTGCCAGCAGCCTCATGGCGGGAGTGAGCTCCTACGAGCAGTACTTC. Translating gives CASSLMAGVSSYEQYF.

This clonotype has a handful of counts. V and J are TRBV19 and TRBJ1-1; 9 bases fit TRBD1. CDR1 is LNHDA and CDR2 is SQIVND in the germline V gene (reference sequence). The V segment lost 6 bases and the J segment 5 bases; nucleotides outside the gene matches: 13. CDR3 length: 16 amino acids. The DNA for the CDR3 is TGTGCCAGTAGCCCTTGGAGACAGGGGGTGGGGACTGAAGCTTTCTTT. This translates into CASSPWRQGVGTEAFF.

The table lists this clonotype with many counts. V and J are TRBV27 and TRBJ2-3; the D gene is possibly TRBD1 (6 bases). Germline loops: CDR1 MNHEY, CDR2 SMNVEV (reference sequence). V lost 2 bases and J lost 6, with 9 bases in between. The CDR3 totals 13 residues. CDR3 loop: CASSLPTGDTQYF. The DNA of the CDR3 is TGTGCCAGCAGTTTACCTACAGGGGATACGCAGTATTTT.

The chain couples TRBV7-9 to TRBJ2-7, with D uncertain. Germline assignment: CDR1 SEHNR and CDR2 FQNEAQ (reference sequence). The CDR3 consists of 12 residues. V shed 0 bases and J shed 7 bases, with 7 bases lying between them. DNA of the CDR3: TGTGCCAGCAGCTTAGCGCTTCTTGAGCAGTACTTC. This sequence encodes CASSLALLEQYF. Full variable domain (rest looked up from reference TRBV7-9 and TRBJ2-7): DTGVSQNPRHKITKRGQNVTFRCDPISEHNRLYWYRQTLGQGPEFLTYFQNEAQLEKSRLLSDRFSAERPKGSFSTLEIQRTEQGDSAMYLCASSLALLEQYFGPGTRLTVT.

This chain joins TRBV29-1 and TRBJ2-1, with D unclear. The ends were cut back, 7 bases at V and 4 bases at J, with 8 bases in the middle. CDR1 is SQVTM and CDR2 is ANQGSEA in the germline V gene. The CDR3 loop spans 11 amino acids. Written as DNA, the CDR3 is TGCAGCGCGACCGTTTACAATGAGCAGTTCTTC. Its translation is CSATVYNEQFF.

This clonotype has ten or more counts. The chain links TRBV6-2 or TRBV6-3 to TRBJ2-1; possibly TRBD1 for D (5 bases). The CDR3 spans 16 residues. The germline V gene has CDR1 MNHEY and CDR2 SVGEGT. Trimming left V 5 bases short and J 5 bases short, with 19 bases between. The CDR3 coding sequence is TGTGCCAGCAGTCAGGGTTTAGGCGAACCTCACAATGAGCAGTTCTTC. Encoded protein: CASSQGLGEPHNEQFF.

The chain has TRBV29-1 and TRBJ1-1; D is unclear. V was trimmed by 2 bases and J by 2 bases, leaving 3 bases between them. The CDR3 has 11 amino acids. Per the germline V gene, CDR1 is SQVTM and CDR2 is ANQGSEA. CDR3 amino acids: CSVESNTEAFF. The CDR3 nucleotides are TGCAGCGTTGAAAGTAACACTGAAGCTTTCTTT.

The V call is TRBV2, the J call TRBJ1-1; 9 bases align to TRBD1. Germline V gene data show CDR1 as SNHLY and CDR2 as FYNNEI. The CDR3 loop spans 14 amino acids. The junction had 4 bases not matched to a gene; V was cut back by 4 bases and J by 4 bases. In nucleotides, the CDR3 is TGTGCCAGCAGTGGACGACAGGGGGGCACTGAAGCTTTCTTT. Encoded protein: CASSGRQGGTEAFF.

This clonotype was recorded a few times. For the CDR3, the DNA is TGTGCCAGCAGTGAAAAGGGAAGTGGAAACACCATATATTTT. It yields the protein CASSEKGSGNTIYF. The V call is TRBV6-1, the J call TRBJ1-3; D uncertain. CDR1 and CDR2 from the germline V gene are MNHNS and SASEGT. The CDR3 is 14 residues long. The germline V and J ends were trimmed by 2 bases and 3 bases, with 8 bases remaining between them.

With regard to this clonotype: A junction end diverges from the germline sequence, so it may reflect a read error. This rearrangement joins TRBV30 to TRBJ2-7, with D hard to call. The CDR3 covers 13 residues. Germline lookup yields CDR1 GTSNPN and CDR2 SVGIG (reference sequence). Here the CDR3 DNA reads TGTGTCTGGAGTTCCGTAATCTCCTACGAGCAGTACTTC. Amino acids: CVWSSVISYEQYF.

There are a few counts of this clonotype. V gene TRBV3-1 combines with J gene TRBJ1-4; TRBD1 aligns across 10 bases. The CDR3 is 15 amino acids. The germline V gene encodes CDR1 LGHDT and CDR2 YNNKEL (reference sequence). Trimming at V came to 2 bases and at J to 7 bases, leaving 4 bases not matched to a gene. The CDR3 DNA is TGTGCCAGCAGCCAATCGGACAGGGGGTTTGAAAAACTGTTTTTT. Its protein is CASSQSDRGFEKLFF. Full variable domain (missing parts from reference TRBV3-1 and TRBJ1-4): DTAVSQTPKYLVTQMGNDKSIKCEQNLGHDTMYWYKQDSKKFLKIMFSYNNKELIINETVPNRFSPKSPDKAHLNLHINSLELGDSAVYFCASSQSDRGFEKLFFGSGTQLSVL.

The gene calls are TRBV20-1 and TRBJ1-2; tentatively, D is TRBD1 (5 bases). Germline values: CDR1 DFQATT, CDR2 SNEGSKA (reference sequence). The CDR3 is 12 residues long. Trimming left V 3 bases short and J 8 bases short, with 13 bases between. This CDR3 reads CSASARVSGYTF. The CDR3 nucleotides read TGCAGTGCTAGCGCCAGGGTTAGCGGCTACACCTTC.

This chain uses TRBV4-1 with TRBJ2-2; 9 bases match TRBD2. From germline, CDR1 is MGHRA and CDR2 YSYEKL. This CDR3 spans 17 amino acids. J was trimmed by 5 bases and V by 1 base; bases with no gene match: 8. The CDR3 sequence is CASSQGIAGVRTGELFF. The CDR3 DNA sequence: TGCGCCAGCAGCCAAGGTATAGCGGGAGTGCGTACCGGGGAGCTGTTTTTT.

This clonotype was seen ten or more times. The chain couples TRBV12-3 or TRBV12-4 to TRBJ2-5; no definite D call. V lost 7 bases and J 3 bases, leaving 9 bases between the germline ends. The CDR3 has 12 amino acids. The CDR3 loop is CASTPGEETQYF. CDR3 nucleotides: TGTGCCAGCACCCCAGGAGAAGAGACCCAGTACTTC.

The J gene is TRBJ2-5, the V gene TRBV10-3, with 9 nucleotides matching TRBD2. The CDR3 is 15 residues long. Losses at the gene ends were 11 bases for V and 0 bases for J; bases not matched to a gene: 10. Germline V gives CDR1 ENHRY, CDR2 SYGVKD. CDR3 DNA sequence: TGTGCCTCCAACGGGGCTAGCGGGGACCAAGAGACCCAGTACTTC. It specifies CASNGASGDQETQYF.

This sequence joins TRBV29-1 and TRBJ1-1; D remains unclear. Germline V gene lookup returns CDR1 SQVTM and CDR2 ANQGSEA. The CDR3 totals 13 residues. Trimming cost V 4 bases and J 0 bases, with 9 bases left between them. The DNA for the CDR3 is TGCAGCGTTGGGGAGGGTCTGAACACTGAAGCTTTCTTT. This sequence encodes CSVGEGLNTEAFF.

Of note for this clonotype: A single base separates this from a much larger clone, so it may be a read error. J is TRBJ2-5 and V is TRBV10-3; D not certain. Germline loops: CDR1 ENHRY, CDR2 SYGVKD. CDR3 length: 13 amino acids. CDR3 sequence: CATENVGQETQCF. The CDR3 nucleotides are TGTGCCACGGAAAACGTCGGGCAAGAGACCCAGTGCTTC.

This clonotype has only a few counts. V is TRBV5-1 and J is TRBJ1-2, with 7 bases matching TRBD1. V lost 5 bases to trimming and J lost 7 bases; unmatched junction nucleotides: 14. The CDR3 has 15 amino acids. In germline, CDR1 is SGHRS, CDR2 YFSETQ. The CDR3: CASRLPETGSFGYTF. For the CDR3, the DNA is TGCGCCAGCAGGCTCCCGGAGACAGGGTCTTTTGGCTACACCTTC.

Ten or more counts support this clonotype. The CDR3 region is CASSGFNEQFF. The CDR3 coding sequence is TGTGCCAGCAGTGGATTCAATGAGCAGTTCTTC. The chain uses TRBV2 and TRBJ2-1; no firm D call. The length of the CDR3 is 11 residues. Trimming removed 4 bases from V and 6 bases from J, with 4 bases in between. Germline lookup yields CDR1 SNHLY and CDR2 FYNNEI.

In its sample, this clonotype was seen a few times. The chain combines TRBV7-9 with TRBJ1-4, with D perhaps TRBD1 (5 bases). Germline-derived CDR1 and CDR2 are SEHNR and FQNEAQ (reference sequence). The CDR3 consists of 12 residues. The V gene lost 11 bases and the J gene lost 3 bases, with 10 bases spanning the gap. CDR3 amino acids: CAGEGSNEKLFF. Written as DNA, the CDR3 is TGTGCCGGAGAGGGGTCTAATGAAAAACTGTTTTTT.

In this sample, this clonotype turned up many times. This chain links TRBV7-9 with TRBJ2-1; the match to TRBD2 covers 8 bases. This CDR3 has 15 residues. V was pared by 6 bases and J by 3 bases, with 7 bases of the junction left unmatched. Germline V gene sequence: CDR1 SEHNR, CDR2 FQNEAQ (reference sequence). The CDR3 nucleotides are TGTGCCAGCAGAAGCGGACTAGCCGACTACAATGAGCAGTTCTTC. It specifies CASRSGLADYNEQFF.

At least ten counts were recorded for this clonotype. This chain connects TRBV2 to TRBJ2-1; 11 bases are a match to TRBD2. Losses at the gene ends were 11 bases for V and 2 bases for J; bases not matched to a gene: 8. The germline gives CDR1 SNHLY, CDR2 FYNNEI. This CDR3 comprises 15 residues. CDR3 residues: CAGRSGRVTYNEQFF. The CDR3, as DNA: TGTGCCGGCCGTAGCGGGAGGGTAACCTACAATGAGCAGTTCTTC.